What follows describes a single TCR beta chain. The data belong to a study of blood T cell repertoires in COVID-19. The wider study: The study drew acute and convalescent COVID-19 samples from the United States, Italy and Spain. PBMCs, B-cell-depleted T cells, or T cells provided the cDNA or gDNA that made up the material.

During active infection, Seattle patients enrolled and were then monitored through disease. This CDR3 spans 14 amino acids. Germline trimming cut 2 bases from V and 7 bases from J; bases unmatched to any gene: 8. Germline CDR1 SGHKS, CDR2 YYEKEE (reference sequence). Per the authors' pipeline: Estimation of nucleated cell counts was performed using reference gene primer amplification. Assay used: immunoSEQ multiplex PCR; TCRdb lists only in-frame clones, some missing. The V and J calls and the clone size are those of that table, but D and trimming were determined from the DNA. This sample carries about 120,000 clones, around 89% of them seen once, and the ten largest clones take 3.5% to 4%.

Sequenced input: peripheral blood. The sequence was collected from a woman aged 60-75 years with COVID-19, enrolled during active disease. The rearrangement uses TRBV5-5 and TRBJ1-2, with TRBD1 matching over 7 bases. CDR3 loop: CASSFNQGVGGYTF. CDR3 DNA sequence: TGTGCCAGCAGCTTTAATCAGGGGGTCGGTGGCTACACCTTC.